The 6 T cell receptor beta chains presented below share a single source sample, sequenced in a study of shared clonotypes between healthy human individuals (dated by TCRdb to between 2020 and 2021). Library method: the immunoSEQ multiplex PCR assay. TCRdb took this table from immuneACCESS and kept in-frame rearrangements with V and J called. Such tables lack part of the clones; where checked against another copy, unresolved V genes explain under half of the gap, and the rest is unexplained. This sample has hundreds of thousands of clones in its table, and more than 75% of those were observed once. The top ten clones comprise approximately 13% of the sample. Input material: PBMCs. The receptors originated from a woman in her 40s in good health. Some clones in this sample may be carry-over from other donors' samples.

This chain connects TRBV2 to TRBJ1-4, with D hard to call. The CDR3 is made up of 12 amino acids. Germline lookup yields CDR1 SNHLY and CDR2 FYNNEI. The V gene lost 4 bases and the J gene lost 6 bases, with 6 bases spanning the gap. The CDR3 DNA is TGTGCCAGCAGTGTTGACGATGAAAAACTGTTTTTT. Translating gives CASSVDDEKLFF. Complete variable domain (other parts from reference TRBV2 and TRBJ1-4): EPEVTQTPSHQVTQMGQEVILRCVPISNHLYFYWYRQILGQKVEFLVSFYNNEISEKSEIFDDQFSVERPDGSNFTLKIRSTKLEDSAMYFCASSVDDEKLFFGSGTQLSVL.

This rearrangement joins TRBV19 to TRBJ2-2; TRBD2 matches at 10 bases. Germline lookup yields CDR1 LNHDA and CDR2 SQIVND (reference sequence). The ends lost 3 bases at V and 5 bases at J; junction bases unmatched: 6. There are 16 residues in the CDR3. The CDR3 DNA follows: TGTGCCAGTAGTATTCGACTAGCGGGTTGGACCGGGGAGCTGTTTTTT. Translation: CASSIRLAGWTGELFF.

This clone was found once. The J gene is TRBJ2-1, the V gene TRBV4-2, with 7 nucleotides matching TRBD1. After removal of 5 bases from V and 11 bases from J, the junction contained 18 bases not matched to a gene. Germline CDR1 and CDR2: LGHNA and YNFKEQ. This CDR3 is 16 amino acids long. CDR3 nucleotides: TGTGCCAGCAGCGAAAGGTCGGCTTCATCTAGGGGGCAGCAGTTCTTC. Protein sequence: CASSERSASSRGQQFF.

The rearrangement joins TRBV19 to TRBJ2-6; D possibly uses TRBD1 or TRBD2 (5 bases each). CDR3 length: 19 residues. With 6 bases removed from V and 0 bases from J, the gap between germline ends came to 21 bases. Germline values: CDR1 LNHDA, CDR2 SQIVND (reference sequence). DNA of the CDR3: TGTGCCAGTAGCCCAGGGAGATGGAGGAGAAGCTCTGGGGCCAACGTCCTGACTTTC. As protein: CASSPGRWRRSSGANVLTF.

For the CDR3, the DNA is TGCGCCAGCAGTCTGGGACAGGGGGTCTACGAGCAGTACTTC. It translates to CASSLGQGVYEQYF. The chain couples TRBV10-2 to TRBJ2-7; 11 bases line up with TRBD1. In germline, CDR1 is WSHSY, CDR2 SAAADI. The junction had 3 bases not matched to a gene; V was cut back by 5 bases and J by 3 bases. The length of the CDR3 is 14 residues.

CDR3 bases: TGTGCCAGCAGCTTGTGGGGGCTACCTTTCTCTGGAAACACCATATATTTT. Protein: CASSLWGLPFSGNTIYF. The chain recombines TRBV5-6 with TRBJ1-3, with D possibly being TRBD1 (6 bases). Trimming removed 1 base from V and 0 bases from J, with 14 bases in between. Germline V lookup: CDR1 SGHDT, CDR2 YYEEEE. The CDR3 extends over 17 amino acids.